Each of the 24 T cell receptor beta chains below was sequenced from the same sample in a study of somatic mutations in cytotoxic T cells in rheumatoid arthritis. Method: immunoSEQ multiplex PCR; TCRdb's copy keeps in-frame clones and lacks some. Here the sample spans around 4,500 clones, roughly three quarters being singletons. Sequenced input: CD8+ T cells sorted from blood. The source is an adult with rheumatoid arthritis.

The chain uses TRBV30 and TRBJ2-3; 11 nucleotides align to TRBD2. Trimming took 4 bases from V and 4 from J; bases not matched to a gene: 7. Germline V gene lookup returns CDR1 GTSNPN and CDR2 SVGIG (reference sequence). The CDR3 extends over 15 amino acids. DNA of the CDR3: TGTGCCTGGAACGTAGCGGGGGGGGGAGCAGATACGCAGTATTTT. Its translation is CAWNVAGGGADTQYF.

V usage is TRBV9 and J usage is TRBJ1-1, with 7 positions matching TRBD1. This CDR3 has 13 amino acids. Germline assignment: CDR1 SGDLS and CDR2 YYNGEE. With 4 bases clipped from V and 8 bases from J, the junction kept 8 bases outside the gene matches. The chain's CDR3 is CASSQGQEREAFF. CDR3 bases: TGTGCCAGCAGCCAAGGACAGGAGAGGGAAGCTTTCTTT.

The V call is TRBV7-9, the J call TRBJ2-2; D call uncertain. Germline CDR1 reads SEHNR; CDR2 reads FQNEAQ (reference sequence). The CDR3 covers 14 residues. V dropped 5 bases and J dropped 0 bases, with 7 bases sitting between them. The CDR3, as DNA: TGTGCCAGCAGCCCGCTACCGAACACCGGGGAGCTGTTTTTT. Protein product: CASSPLPNTGELFF.

The chain is built from TRBV7-9 and TRBJ1-4; 7 bases agree with TRBD1. The CDR3 has 15 residues. The J segment lost 3 bases and the V segment lost 1 base, leaving 2 bases of the junction unmatched. Per the germline V gene, CDR1 is SEHNR and CDR2 is FQNEAQ (reference sequence). CDR3 protein: CASSLGTGANEKLFF. As DNA, the CDR3 is TGTGCCAGCAGCTTAGGGACAGGAGCTAATGAAAAACTGTTTTTT.

This clone was detected only once. The chain combines TRBV5-1 with TRBJ2-2; D uncertain. The CDR3 has 17 amino acids. Germline-derived CDR1 and CDR2 are SGHRS and YFSETQ. V was shortened by 1 base and J by 0 bases, with 13 bases between the two germline ends. The CDR3 protein is CASSLSTTTPNTGELFF. The CDR3 DNA follows: TGCGCCAGCAGCTTGAGTACCACGACCCCGAACACCGGGGAGCTGTTTTTT.

This clone is a singleton in its sample. The genes are TRBV6-4 and TRBJ1-2, with no clear D. The CDR3 is 15 residues long. In germline, CDR1 is MRHNA, CDR2 SNTAGT. V was trimmed by 0 bases and J by 8 bases, leaving 16 bases between them. In DNA form, the CDR3 reads TGTGCCAGCAGTGACTCGGCAACCTGGGGAGGAGGCTACACCTTC. This translates into CASSDSATWGGGYTF.

There are a few counts of this clone. The chain employs TRBV6-5 and TRBJ1-2; D may be TRBD1 (6 bases). The V end lost 4 bases, the J end lost 6 bases, and 12 bases lay between the germline ends. The CDR3 is made up of 13 amino acids. CDR1 is MNHEY, CDR2 SVGAGI, per germline. CDR3 sequence: CASSSNRDNGYTF. DNA of the CDR3: TGTGCCAGCAGTTCAAACAGGGACAATGGCTACACCTTC.

A single count supports this clone. The chain has TRBV19 and TRBJ2-3; the D gene is possibly TRBD2 (5 bases). V lost 4 bases and J lost 6, with 11 bases in between. The CDR3 has 13 residues. Per the germline V gene, CDR1 is LNHDA and CDR2 is SQIVND (reference sequence). The DNA for the CDR3 is TGTGCCAGTAGTACCTTAGGGAGCGATACGCAGTATTTT. Its protein product is CASSTLGSDTQYF.

This clone was detected only a few times. V gene TRBV5-1 combines with J gene TRBJ2-7; the D is unclear. The CDR3 spans 14 residues. Trimming shortened V by 6 bases and J by 0 bases, and 13 bases separated the two germline ends. The germline V gene has CDR1 SGHRS and CDR2 YFSETQ. The CDR3: CASNPLESSYEQYF. CDR3 bases: TGCGCCAGCAACCCTCTAGAGAGCTCCTACGAGCAGTACTTC.

This sequence joins TRBV28 and TRBJ1-1; 10 nucleotides line up with TRBD1. V shed 6 bases and J 5 bases; nucleotides not matched to a gene: 6. CDR1 is MDHEN, CDR2 SYDVKM, per germline. The CDR3 sequence is 14 residues long. The CDR3 region is CASRWTGGGTEAFF. CDR3 DNA: TGTGCCAGCAGGTGGACAGGGGGTGGGACTGAAGCTTTCTTT.

The V gene is TRBV7-9, the J gene TRBJ1-5; a weak D match, TRBD1 (5 bases). The CDR3 runs to 12 residues. The ends were cut back, 3 bases at V and 5 bases at J, with 5 bases in the middle. The V gene's germline CDR1 is SEHNR and CDR2 FQNEAQ (reference sequence). CDR3 coding DNA: TGTGCCAGCAGCTTGGGGGATCAGCCCCAGCATTTT. This sequence encodes CASSLGDQPQHF.

This rearrangement joins TRBV5-1 to TRBJ2-5, with TRBD1 as a possible D gene (5 bases). The length of the CDR3 is 14 residues. V gave up 0 bases and J gave up 5 bases, with 11 bases separating them. From germline, CDR1 is SGHRS and CDR2 YFSETQ. The CDR3: CASSLAREWETQYF. The CDR3 DNA reads TGCGCCAGCAGCTTGGCCAGGGAATGGGAGACCCAGTACTTC.

This clone has only one observation. The CDR3 coding sequence is TGTGCCAGCCACCCCGCCCCCTGGGGGTCGAACACCGGGGAGCTGTTTTTT. It is translated as CASHPAPWGSNTGELFF. J is TRBJ2-2 and V is TRBV7-6; TRBD1 or TRBD2 may be the D gene (5 bases each). This CDR3 region has 17 residues. With 8 bases removed from V and 0 bases from J, the gap between germline ends came to 19 bases. The germline V gene encodes CDR1 SGHVS and CDR2 FNYEAQ.

The CDR3 DNA reads TGTGCCAGCAGTGAATGGGGGGGCTGGGCTTTCTTT. Protein sequence: CASSEWGGWAFF. The chain recombines TRBV6-1 with TRBJ1-1, with D possibly TRBD1 on 6 matching bases. The V end was cut by 2 bases, the J end by 11 bases, with 12 bases between. The germline gives CDR1 MNHNS, CDR2 SASEGT. CDR3 length: 12 amino acids.

This chain connects TRBV6-5 to TRBJ1-6; D is unclear. V lost 4 bases to trimming and J lost 7 bases, with 8 bases between them. Germline values: CDR1 MNHEY, CDR2 SVGAGI. The CDR3 is made up of 13 amino acids. In DNA form, the CDR3 reads TGTGCCAGCAGTTGGACGGGGAATTCACCCCTCCACTTT. Protein sequence: CASSWTGNSPLHF.

The chain has TRBV6-1 and TRBJ2-3; 8 nucleotides align to TRBD2. This CDR3 has 14 residues. V lost 4 bases, J lost 3 bases, and 3 bases stayed unmatched. Germline CDR1 is MNHNS and CDR2 is SASEGT. CDR3 nucleotides: TGTGCCAGCAGTGGACTAGCGACGACAGATACGCAGTATTTT. This codes for CASSGLATTDTQYF.

The J gene is TRBJ1-6, the V gene TRBV9; D is unclear. Trimming took 0 bases from V and 0 from J, leaving 4 bases between them. Germline CDR1 is SGDLS and CDR2 is YYNGEE. The CDR3 is made up of 15 amino acids. CDR3 in DNA: TGTGCCAGCAGCGTAGGAGCCTCCTATAATTCACCCCTCCACTTT. Protein: CASSVGASYNSPLHF.

This sequence joins TRBV12-5 and TRBJ1-2; weak D call: TRBD1 (5 bases). Per the germline V gene, CDR1 is LGHNT and CDR2 is FRNRAP. The CDR3 consists of 14 residues. Deletions cut 3 bases from V and 1 base from J, with 9 bases between. This CDR3 is CASGFGGVNYGYTF. CDR3 coding DNA: TGTGCTAGTGGTTTCGGAGGGGTTAACTATGGCTACACCTTC.

The CDR3 DNA reads as TGTGCCAGCAGTTCAACAGGGCTCGAGCAGTACTTC. As protein: CASSSTGLEQYF. This chain links TRBV27 with TRBJ2-7, with a possible D match to TRBD1 (6 bases). The CDR3 runs 12 residues. V shed 4 bases and J shed 6 bases, with 10 bases lying between them. Germline loops: CDR1 MNHEY, CDR2 SMNVEV (reference sequence).

As regards this clone: This sample includes further DNA sequences coding for the same CDR3. This chain uses TRBV9 with TRBJ1-1; TRBD1 matches 8 bases. The trim removed 3 bases at V and 6 bases at J, leaving 7 bases unmatched. CDR3 size: 14 residues. Germline assignment: CDR1 SGDLS and CDR2 YYNGEE. This CDR3 is CASSDGQGGAEAFF. The CDR3 region has the DNA TGTGCCAGCAGCGATGGACAGGGCGGCGCTGAAGCTTTCTTT.

This rearrangement joins TRBV6-6 to TRBJ1-5, with D possibly TRBD1 on 5 matching bases. The CDR3 contains 15 residues. Per the germline V gene, CDR1 is MNHNY and CDR2 is SVGAGI (reference sequence). The V end lost 6 bases, the J end lost 0 bases, and 12 bases lay between the germline ends. The CDR3 DNA reads TGTGCCAGCAGACTAGACAGAAATAGCAATCAGCCCCAGCATTTT. It encodes CASRLDRNSNQPQHF.

CDR3 in amino acids: CASSVWGDNEQFF. The CDR3 DNA reads TGTGCCAGCAGCGTATGGGGAGACAATGAGCAGTTCTTC. This chain links TRBV9 with TRBJ2-1; TRBD2 is a possible D gene (5 bases). CDR1 and CDR2 (germline): SGDLS, YYNGEE. This CDR3 is built from 13 residues. V dropped 1 base and J dropped 5 bases, with 7 bases sitting between them.

This chain links TRBV5-4 with TRBJ1-2; D is unclear. V lost 4 bases and J 4 bases, leaving 14 bases between the germline ends. Germline-derived CDR1 and CDR2 are SGHNT and YYREEE (reference sequence). This CDR3 spans 14 amino acids. CDR3 bases: TGTGCCAGCAGCCCCCGGGGAGCTGCCTATGGCTACACCTTC. This gives the protein CASSPRGAAYGYTF. The full variable domain, in which reference TRBV5-4 and TRBJ1-2 provide the parts outside the CDR3, is ETGVTQSPTHLIKTRGQQVTLRCSSQSGHNTVSWYQQALGQGPQFIFQYYREEENGRGNFPPRFSGLQFPNYSSELNVNALELDDSALYLCASSPRGAAYGYTFGSGTRLTVV.

The genes are TRBV7-8 and TRBJ2-7; the match to TRBD1 covers 9 bases. This CDR3 is 16 amino acids long. V shed 4 bases and J 9 bases; nucleotides not matched to a gene: 16. CDR1 is SGHVS and CDR2 is FQNEAQ in the germline V gene. Written as DNA, the CDR3 is TGTGCCAGCAGCTCACCGGGCGGGACAGGGTTTACGGGGCAGTACTTC. Amino acids: CASSSPGGTGFTGQYF.